A selection of T cell receptor beta chains follows, all from one sample in a study of blood T cells in healthy people across ages. TCRdb itself ran the 5' RACE reads through MiXCR, one entry per CDR3 protein. This table has fewer than 750,000 distinct CDR3 sequences, 40% to 50% appearing once. What was sequenced was blood. All receptors derive from a man aged 80 or over in good health. Both conserved end residues are part of each CDR3.

TRBV7-2	TRBJ1-6	CASSFGSSPPLHF
TRBV10-3	TRBJ1-4	CASRSDRSNEKLFF
TRBV29-1	.	CSVPQIYEQYF
TRBV2	TRBJ2-7	CASEQEGAYEQYF
TRBV6-5	TRBJ2-1	CASSYGSVYNEQFF
TRBV7-2	TRBJ2-7	CASSYIGAYEQYF
TRBV10-3	TRBJ2-1	CAISEGSAGGYNEQFF
TRBV5-1	TRBJ2-5	CASSLEPGARQETQYF
TRBV6-1	TRBJ2-1	CASSARLAFSYKEQFF
TRBV12-3/TRBV12-4	TRBJ1-3	CASSVNGGNTIYF
TRBV6-5	TRBJ1-2	CASSSTPATWNGYTF
TRBV6-6	TRBJ1-1	CASSDSSGLGEAFF
TRBV7-2	TRBJ2-7	CASSLGLGQGYEQYF
TRBV7-2	TRBJ2-7	CASSPPLPSSGEQYF
TRBV12-3/TRBV12-4	TRBJ1-4	CASSLWGQSNEKLFF
TRBV4-1	TRBJ2-1	CASSQPLRGARETQFF
TRBV6-9	TRBJ2-2	CASRPGTSGTNTGELFF
TRBV20-1	TRBJ2-7	CSARGGLYEQYF
TRBV6-2/TRBV6-3	TRBJ2-3	CASTPFSGGDRDTQYF
TRBV29-1	TRBJ2-3	CSADTQGYLDTQYF
TRBV2	TRBJ2-5	CASSETGGQETQYF
TRBV6-6	.	CASRNRVTHEQYF
TRBV10-3	TRBJ2-3	CAIREPSESTDTQYF
TRBV6-6	TRBJ1-5	CASRIISNQPQHF
TRBV20-1	TRBJ2-3	CSAILGGGTDAQYF
TRBV20-1	TRBJ2-5	CSAPTSGRARETQYF
TRBV6-6	TRBJ1-4	CASSYSPGESEKLFF
TRBV20-1	TRBJ2-1	CSARVPRYSYNEQFF